These 21 T cell receptor beta chains were sequenced from one sample in a study of T cells in women clearing cervical HPV infection. Only in-frame clones appear in the TCRdb table, and some are missing; sequencing was by immunoSEQ multiplex PCR. The sample table includes 25,000 to 35,000 clones. The sequencing input was blood buffy coat. The receptors were sampled from a woman aged 18-69 years with a cervical HPV16 infection that either progressed to CIN3+ or cleared (not recorded which).

Concerning this clone itself: The read halts 3 residues ahead of the CDR3 end, with the missing end drawn from the germline J gene. The chain employs TRBV11-3 and TRBJ1-1, with 8 nucleotides matching TRBD1. V lost 3 bases and J lost 1; bases outside the gene matches: 4. CDR3 length: 15 amino acids. Germline lookup yields CDR1 SGHNT and CDR2 YENEEA. The sequenced part of the CDR3 DNA is TGTGCCAGCAGCTTCGGGCAGGGGGCGAACACTGAA. Amino acid sequence: CASSFGQGANTE. The whole CDR3 region reads CASSFGQGANTEAFF.

In regard to this clone: The read finishes 3 residues shy of the CDR3 end, and the germline J gene is used to complete it. The rearrangement links TRBV2 to TRBJ2-2; 8 nucleotides align to TRBD1. Germline values: CDR1 SNHLY, CDR2 FYNNEI. There are 17 residues in the CDR3. The part of the CDR3 DNA that was read is TGTGCCAGCAGCTCACCCCCGGGACAGGATAATTTTGGGAAG. Its translation: CASSSPPGQDNFGK. The full-length CDR3 reads as CASSSPPGQDNFGKLFF.

As concerns this clone: With the read ending 3 residues before the CDR3 end, the germline J gene is used to fill in that end. The chain employs TRBV5-1 and TRBJ2-7; the D is unclear. Germline V gene lookup returns CDR1 SGHRS and CDR2 YFSETQ. The CDR3 consists of 15 residues. Trimming left V 2 bases short and J 2 bases short, with 14 bases between. Partial CDR3 DNA: TGCGCCAGCAGCTTTCCCACGACTGGAACCTACGAG. The encoded protein is CASSFPTTGTYE. The whole CDR3 region reads CASSFPTTGTYEQYF.

Worth noting for this clone: The missing CDR3 end, 3 residues past where the read stops, is filled in from the germline J gene. This sequence joins TRBV19 and TRBJ1-5; TRBD1 might be the D (5 bases). V was clipped by 7 bases and J by 3 bases, with 13 bases between them. The CDR3 runs to 14 residues. Germline lookup yields CDR1 LNHDA and CDR2 SQIVND (reference sequence). Partial CDR3 DNA: TGTGCCAGTACCCCCCGGGACTACAATCAGCCC. This codes for CASTPRDYNQP. The CDR3 reads in full as CASTPRDYNQPQHF.

Comments on this clone: The CDR3 end is not reached by the read, which stops 3 residues before it; the germline J gene fills it in. This specimen includes other DNA sequences encoding the same CDR3. The V gene is TRBV7-3, the J gene TRBJ2-1; a weak D match, TRBD2 (6 bases). The CDR3 has 16 residues. CDR1 and CDR2 from the germline V gene are SGHTA and FQGTGA. The germline V and J ends were trimmed by 0 bases and 5 bases, with 14 bases remaining between them. The CDR3 loop is CASSLTAKGRHNEQFF. Partial CDR3 DNA: TGTGCCAGCAGCTTAACAGCCAAGGGGAGGCACAATGAG.

The CDR3 bases that were read are TGTGCCAGCAGTGGGACTAGCTGGGGCTACAATGAG. Translated: CASSGTSWGYNE. The CDR3 in its entirety is CASSGTSWGYNEQFF. V gene TRBV2 combines with J gene TRBJ2-1; TRBD2 aligns across 8 bases. The read comes to an end 3 residues before the CDR3 does, leaving the germline J gene to fill in the end. CDR3 size: 15 residues. Losses at the gene ends were 4 bases for V and 3 bases for J; bases not matched to a gene: 5. The germline V gene encodes CDR1 SNHLY and CDR2 FYNNEI.

Concerning this clone: Read sequence stops 3 residues before the CDR3 end, and the germline J gene provides the missing end. The chain joins TRBV30 to TRBJ2-2; TRBD2 matches 11 bases. Unmatched junction bases numbered 3, after V lost 2 bases and J lost 1 base. Per germline, CDR1 GTSNPN and CDR2 SVGIG (reference sequence). This CDR3 is 16 amino acids long. CDR3 loop: CAWSPTSGRNTGELFF. The covered CDR3 bases are TGTGCCTGGAGTCCTACTAGCGGGAGGAACACCGGGGAG.

Comment on this clone: The sequence runs out 3 residues before the end of the CDR3; the remainder is reconstructed from the germline J gene. This chain connects TRBV20-1 to TRBJ2-6; D unclear. V was clipped by 0 bases and J by 2 bases, with 5 bases between them. In germline, CDR1 is DFQATT, CDR2 SNEGSKA (reference sequence). This CDR3 has 14 residues. The CDR3 sequence: CSARDPPGANVLTF. The CDR3 bases that were read are TGCAGTGCTAGAGATCCTCCTGGGGCCAACGTC.

With regard to this clone: The read ends 3 residues shy of where the CDR3 ends; the end is completed using the germline J gene. This sequence joins TRBV29-1 and TRBJ2-3, with 7 bases aligning to TRBD2. The germline V gene encodes CDR1 SQVTM and CDR2 ANQGSEA. The CDR3 covers 12 residues. CDR3 DNA, as far as it was read: TGCAGCGTGGGGAGGGCGGGGGAGACG. It translates to CSVGRAGET. The full CDR3 is CSVGRAGETQYF.

As regards this clone: The read ends 3 residues early relative to the CDR3; the germline J gene fills the gap. The V and J genes are TRBV5-4 and TRBJ1-2; D remains unclear. This CDR3 contains 12 residues. CDR1 and CDR2 (germline): SGHNT, YYREEE (reference sequence). V was cut by 1 base and J by 7 bases, with 8 bases left in between. The sequenced CDR3 bases are TGTGCCAGCAGCTTGTACCCGGGTGGC. This encodes CASSLYPGG. The full CDR3 is CASSLYPGGYTF.

For this clone: Coverage ceases 3 residues before the CDR3 finishes, and the germline J gene fills in the end. Other DNA sequences in this specimen translate into the identical CDR3. This sequence joins TRBV14 and TRBJ2-7, with TRBD1 matching over 7 bases. The ends lost 6 bases at V and 2 bases at J; junction bases unmatched: 4. Germline CDR1 and CDR2: SGHDN and FVKESK. The CDR3 has 13 amino acids. CDR3 DNA (partial): TGTGCCAGCAGTGACAGGGCAACCTACGAG. It translates to CASSDRATYE. The CDR3 in its entirety is CASSDRATYEQYF.

On this clone itself: Read coverage stops 3 residues before the CDR3 terminus; the germline J gene supplies the remainder. This rearrangement joins TRBV5-4 to TRBJ2-7, with D maybe TRBD1 (5 bases). The CDR3 extends over 16 amino acids. Deletions cut 7 bases from V and 3 bases from J, with 23 bases between. The germline V gene has CDR1 SGHNT and CDR2 YYREEE (reference sequence). The sequenced CDR3 bases are TGTGCCAGCTCCATCTGGGGCCTAAACGATTTCTACGAG. Translation: CASSIWGLNDFYE. The entire CDR3 sequence reads CASSIWGLNDFYEQYF.

On this clone: Coverage ceases 3 residues before the CDR3 finishes, and the germline J gene fills in the end. The chain links TRBV5-1 to TRBJ2-7, with TRBD2 identical over 12 bases. V shed 3 bases and J 4 bases; nucleotides not matched to a gene: 8. From germline, CDR1 is SGHRS and CDR2 YFSETQ. CDR3 length equals 16 residues. The CDR3 sequence: CASSSGLAGNLYEQYF. The DNA read from the CDR3 is TGCGCCAGCAGCTCGGGACTAGCGGGCAACCTTTACGAG.

As for this clone: From the germline J gene comes the end of the CDR3, since the read stops 3 residues before it. Other nucleotide sequences in the sample specify the same CDR3. The rearrangement joins TRBV7-2 to TRBJ1-2; 9 nucleotides align to TRBD1. This CDR3 has 15 amino acids. After removal of 5 bases from V and 5 bases from J, the junction contained 9 bases not matched to a gene. The V gene's germline CDR1 is SGHTA and CDR2 FQGNSA. The covered CDR3 bases are TGTGCCAGCAGCCCAGGACAGGGGCTTGGTTATGGC. Protein: CASSPGQGLGYG. The whole CDR3 is CASSPGQGLGYGYTF.

In regard to this clone: The CDR3 goes on 3 residues after the read ends, and that part is filled in from the germline J gene. The chain joins TRBV5-1 to TRBJ1-4, with 7 bases lining up with TRBD1. The V and J ends lost 4 bases and 6 bases, in that order; junction bases with no gene match: 6. Germline V gene lookup returns CDR1 SGHRS and CDR2 YFSETQ. The CDR3 totals 14 residues. The CDR3 bases that were read are TGCGCCAGCAGCGGGGACAGTCAACATGAAAAA. This translates into CASSGDSQHEK. The complete CDR3 reads CASSGDSQHEKLFF.

Turning to this clone: The read ends 3 residues before the CDR3 terminus; that terminus is restored from the germline J gene. J is TRBJ2-3 and V is TRBV5-4; TRBD2 agrees at 8 bases. V shed 2 bases, J shed 1 base, and the junction held 6 bases outside the gene matches. The V gene's germline CDR1 is SGHNT and CDR2 YYREEE (reference sequence). The CDR3 covers 16 residues. CDR3 bases read: TGTGCCAGCAGCTTAGCGGGGGCCCGACGCACAGATACG. Protein sequence: CASSLAGARRTDT. The full CDR3 reads CASSLAGARRTDTQYF.

Comments on this clone: The read stops 3 residues short of the end of the CDR3; the missing end is completed from the germline J gene. Other DNA variants within this sample encode the same CDR3. The V call is TRBV18, the J call TRBJ1-3, with TRBD1 matching 7 bases. V was clipped by 2 bases and J by 1 base; unmatched bases: 5. Germline V gene lookup returns CDR1 KGHSH and CDR2 LQKENI. The CDR3 length is 16 residues. The covered CDR3 bases are TGTGCCAGCTCACCAAACCCAGGGGGTTCTGGAAACACC. Translation: CASSPNPGGSGNT. The CDR3 as a whole reads CASSPNPGGSGNTIYF.

With regard to this clone: The read stops 3 residues short of the end of the CDR3; the missing end is completed from the germline J gene. This chain connects TRBV6-1 to TRBJ1-1; 10 bases are a match to TRBD1. The CDR3 is 15 amino acids. Looked up from germline, CDR1 is MNHNS and CDR2 is SASEGT. The sequenced CDR3 bases are TGTGCCAGCAGTGCCGGACAGGGGGGAAGGAGGGGA. Its protein is CASSAGQGGRRG. The whole CDR3 region reads CASSAGQGGRRGAFF.

As concerns this clone: The read halts 3 residues ahead of the CDR3 end, with the missing end drawn from the germline J gene. V and J are TRBV20-1 and TRBJ2-1, with a tentative D call TRBD2 (6 bases). Germline values: CDR1 DFQATT, CDR2 SNEGSKA (reference sequence). Trimming pared 3 bases from V and 7 bases from J, leaving 16 bases between. The CDR3 is 14 residues long. Here the CDR3 reads CSASLARVRNEQFF. The sequenced CDR3 bases are TGCAGTGCTAGCCTAGCGCGAGTTAGGAATGAG.

Regarding this clone: The junction and the germline gene differ at one end; a read error may be behind it. The read gets to within 3 residues of the CDR3 end, and the germline J gene fills in the rest. The rearrangement links TRBV7-9 to TRBJ2-2; 8 positions agree with TRBD1. This CDR3 is built from 15 residues. Germline loops: CDR1 SEHNR, CDR2 FQNEAQ (reference sequence). CDR3 DNA, as far as it was read: TGTGCCAGCAGTTTAGACAGGGGGAACACCGGGGAG. The encoded protein is CASSLDRGNTGE. The CDR3 in full is CASSLDRGNTGELFF.

With respect to this clone: The read halts 3 residues ahead of the CDR3 end, with the missing end drawn from the germline J gene. This chain links TRBV19 with TRBJ2-4, with 10 positions matching TRBD1. The germline V gene has CDR1 LNHDA and CDR2 SQIVND (reference sequence). There are 13 residues in the CDR3. This CDR3 is CASSAGTGVGQYF. The CDR3 bases that were read are TGTGCCAGTAGTGCCGGGACAGGGGTAGGT.